One sample yielded the 27 T cell receptor beta chains listed below, sequenced in a study of tumor-infiltrating lymphocytes in primary liver carcinoma. DNA and RNA were both co-extracted from approximately 20-30 mg of bulk tissue that had not been sorted. TCR beta cDNA was reverse-transcribed from about 500 ng of total RNA. The reaction used a constant-region primer and ProtoScript II reverse transcriptase. It was through three nested multiplex PCR rounds of slightly modified ARM-PCR that TCR beta libraries arose. Two initial PCR rounds of about 11 cycles each paired TRBV1-TRBV30 forward primers with a C-beta reverse primer. One entry per CDR3 protein, called by TCRdb with MiXCR from the multiplex PCR reads. The data show 70,000 to 95,000 distinct CDR3 sequences, roughly three quarters seen once. Sequenced material: liver tumor tissue from sampling region 4. The subset here: tumor region T4, right-lateral pole. The source is a man between 40 and 49 years old with primary liver carcinoma and hepatitis B virus infection.

This clonotype was counted once. The chain recombines TRBV5-6 with TRBJ2-1; tentative D call: TRBD1 (6 bases). Deletions cut 3 bases from V and 4 bases from J, with 20 bases between. The CDR3 runs to 17 residues. The germline CDR1 and CDR2 sequences are SGHDT and YYEEEE. CDR3 bases: TGTGCCAGCAGCTCACAGGACAGCCCCAGCTCTTACAATGAGCAGTTCTTC. Encoded protein: CASSSQDSPSSYNEQFF.

Regarding this clonotype: One junction end does not reproduce the germline sequence, and a read error may be involved. J is TRBJ2-3 and V is TRBV29-1; a possible D gene is TRBD1 (6 bases). In germline, CDR1 is SQVTM, CDR2 ANQGSEA. This CDR3 comprises 13 residues. The CDR3 nucleotides are TGCAGCGTTGAAGAGGGGGCTGGAGATACGCGGTATTTT. It translates to CSVEEGAGDTRYF.

This clonotype was counted many times. V is TRBV6-5 and J is TRBJ1-2; no firm D call. Trimming took 6 bases from V and 2 from J, leaving 13 bases between them. CDR3 length: 14 amino acids. Looked up from germline, CDR1 is MNHEY and CDR2 is SVGAGI. In DNA form, the CDR3 reads TGTGCCAGCAGCCCCTCAAGATACAACTATGGCTACACCTTC. Protein product: CASSPSRYNYGYTF.

For this clonotype: The junction shows a germline mismatch at one end, possibly a read error. The genes are TRBV5-4 and TRBJ2-3, with a weak D call TRBD2 (6 bases). Germline CDR1 reads SGHNT; CDR2 reads YYREEE (reference sequence). The CDR3 contains 17 residues. The CDR3 spells CASSTVTGTGGSDTPYF. For the CDR3, the DNA is TGTGCCAGCAGTACGGTAACTGGGACTGGCGGCTCAGATACGCCGTATTTT.

This clonotype appeared many times. This sequence joins TRBV6-2 or TRBV6-3 and TRBJ2-2; TRBD1 might be the D (5 bases). This CDR3 is built from 14 residues. Germline CDR1 and CDR2: MNHEY and SVGEGT. V was clipped by 6 bases and J by 2 bases, with 10 bases between them. The CDR3 loop is CASSKTANTGELFF. For the CDR3, the DNA is TGTGCCAGCAGCAAGACAGCCAACACCGGGGAGCTGTTTTTT.

To note about this clonotype: The conserved closing phenylalanine or tryptophan is absent in this CDR3, likely reflecting a read error. The chain couples TRBV6-6 to TRBJ2-7; 10 bases map to TRBD1. CDR3 length: 14 amino acids. CDR1 is MNHNY, CDR2 SVGAGI, per germline (reference sequence). The CDR3 bases are TGTGCAAGCAGTTACGGACAGGGGGCCTACGAGCAGTACTAC. Translating gives CASSYGQGAYEQYY.

The chain employs TRBV4-1 and TRBJ2-1, with D hard to call. The V and J ends lost 2 bases and 13 bases respectively, with 21 bases between them. Germline values: CDR1 MGHRA, CDR2 YSYEKL. The CDR3 runs to 15 residues. The CDR3 coding sequence is TGCGCCAGCAGCCAAAGATCTGTGACCTACAATGGACAGTTCTTC. Amino acids: CASSQRSVTYNGQFF.

This chain joins TRBV5-4 and TRBJ2-1; 13 bases align to TRBD2. V dropped 10 bases and J dropped 10; count of bases not matched to a gene: 14. Per the germline V gene, CDR1 is SGHNT and CDR2 is YYREEE (reference sequence). The CDR3 has 15 amino acids. The CDR3 DNA is TGTGCCGGCAACTCTGGGACTAGCGGGAATCCCGAGCAGTTCTTC. Amino acids: CAGNSGTSGNPEQFF.

This chain links TRBV11-2 with TRBJ1-6; possible D gene TRBD1, 5 bases. The CDR3 runs to 16 residues. Per germline, CDR1 SGHAT and CDR2 FQNNGV. The CDR3 reads CASGLGVSGEGSPLHF. The DNA of the CDR3 is TGTGCAAGCGGCTTGGGGGTCTCTGGAGAAGGTTCACCCCTCCACTTT.

This clonotype was counted once. The genes are TRBV7-6 and TRBJ2-3, with a possible D match to TRBD2 (5 bases). The germline V gene has CDR1 SGHVS and CDR2 FNYEAQ. The CDR3 runs 13 residues. V was pared by 2 bases and J by 6 bases, with 9 bases between. The CDR3, as DNA: TGTGCCAGCAGCTTATCCTTAGCGGATACGCAGTATTTT. It specifies CASSLSLADTQYF.

As to this clonotype: One end of the junction does not line up with germline, which may come from a read error. V is TRBV11-2 and J is TRBJ2-3; D is unresolved. The CDR3 consists of 14 residues. Per germline, CDR1 SGHAT and CDR2 FQNNGV. Here the CDR3 DNA reads TGTACCAGCAGCCCGGGCTTCCCGTCAGATAAGCAGTATTTT. Residues: CTSSPGFPSDKQYF.

This clonotype showed up many times. The rearrangement uses TRBV5-1 and TRBJ2-2; D is unclear. The CDR3 extends over 16 amino acids. Trimming stripped 2 bases from V and 1 base from J, with 12 bases between. Germline V CDR1 and CDR2: SGHRS, YFSETQ. CDR3 amino acids: CASSFLVDGNTGELFF. In DNA form, the CDR3 reads TGCGCCAGCAGCTTTTTGGTCGACGGGAACACCGGGGAGCTGTTTTTT.

Notes on this clonotype: A junction boundary mismatches the germline segment, possibly from a read error. V usage is TRBV7-9 and J usage is TRBJ1-1, with a tentative D call TRBD1 (6 bases). CDR3 size: 16 residues. CDR1 is SEHNR and CDR2 is FQNEAQ in the germline V gene (reference sequence). CDR3 sequence reads: CASSPRTRGANTEAFF. CDR3 DNA: TGCGCCAGCAGCCCCCGGACACGGGGGGCGAACACTGAAGCTTTCTTT.

With respect to this clonotype: This may be a read error, as it is one base from a much larger clone. The rearrangement joins TRBV18 to TRBJ2-1; TRBD2 matches at 7 bases. Germline CDR1 is KGHSH and CDR2 is LQKENI. The CDR3 has 14 amino acids. This CDR3 reads CDSSRPGGYNEQFF. The CDR3 nucleotides are TGTGACAGCTCACGACCGGGAGGCTACAATGAGCAGTTCTTC.

About this clonotype: One junction end does not reproduce the germline sequence, and a read error may be involved. For the CDR3, the DNA is TGTAGCGTGGAAGGGACTGACTACAATGAGCAGTTATTC. Its protein is CSVEGTDYNEQLF. The chain carries TRBV29-1 and TRBJ2-1; the D gene is possibly TRBD2 (6 bases). Germline CDR1 SQVTM, CDR2 ANQGSEA. The CDR3 extends over 13 amino acids.

Many counts were recorded for this clonotype. This sequence joins TRBV5-5 and TRBJ2-7, with 13 bases matching TRBD2. The CDR3 has 16 amino acids. The junction had 8 bases not matched to a gene; V was cut back by 4 bases and J by 4 bases. Germline CDR1 SGHKS, CDR2 YYEKEE (reference sequence). The CDR3 DNA is TGTGCCAGCAGCCAGGGGAGACTAGCGGGAGGATACGAGCAGTACTTC. Encoded protein: CASSQGRLAGGYEQYF. Full variable domain (rest looked up from reference TRBV5-5 and TRBJ2-7): DAGVTQSPTHLIKTRGQQVTLRCSPISGHKSVSWYQQVLGQGPQFIFQYYEKEERGRGNFPDRFSARQFPNYSSELNVNALLLGDSALYLCASSQGRLAGGYEQYFGPGTRLTVT.

This clonotype was picked up many times. The genes are TRBV28 and TRBJ2-7; D unresolved. Germline-derived CDR1 and CDR2 are MDHEN and SYDVKM. The CDR3 is 11 residues long. The V gene lost 3 bases and the J gene lost 7 bases, with 7 bases spanning the gap. The CDR3 sequence: CASSLKREQYF. CDR3 in DNA: TGTGCCAGCAGTTTGAAAAGGGAGCAGTACTTC. Full variable domain (remainder filled in from reference TRBV28 and TRBJ2-7): DVKVTQSSRYLVKRTGEKVFLECVQDMDHENMFWYRQDPGLGLRLIYFSYDVKMKEKGDIPEGYSVSREKKERFSLILESASTNQTSMYLCASSLKREQYFGPGTRLTVT.

This clonotype counts as medium-sized (0.01 to 0.1%). The chain has TRBV29-1 and TRBJ2-3; D unresolved. Germline-derived CDR1 and CDR2 are SQVTM and ANQGSEA. This CDR3 contains 11 residues. V lost 2 bases and J 2 bases, leaving 2 bases between the germline ends. The CDR3 here is CSVENTDTQYF. The CDR3 nucleotides read TGCAGCGTTGAAAACACAGATACGCAGTATTTT.

This clonotype occurred many times. The J gene is TRBJ2-5, the V gene TRBV5-1; no clear D gene. Deletions cut 1 base from V and 1 base from J, with 14 bases between. Per germline, CDR1 SGHRS and CDR2 YFSETQ. This CDR3 has 16 amino acids. The CDR3 DNA reads TGCGCCAGCAGCTTGTCGGGTCCCCAAACCCAAGAGACCCAGTACTTC. It is translated as CASSLSGPQTQETQYF.

The genes are TRBV7-2 and TRBJ2-2; 9 positions match TRBD2. CDR3 length equals 15 residues. Germline assignment: CDR1 SGHTA and CDR2 FQGNSA. V trimming: 4 bases; J trimming: 7 bases; junction bases outside the gene matches: 7. The DNA for the CDR3 is TGTGCCAGCAGCTGGGCGGGAGGGCCAGACGGGGAGCTGTTTTTT. This codes for CASSWAGGPDGELFF.

This clonotype was detected only a few times. One end of the junction varies from germline; a read error may be responsible. This sequence joins TRBV4-1 and TRBJ2-7; tentative D call: TRBD2 (6 bases). From germline, CDR1 is MGHRA and CDR2 YSYEKL. This CDR3 comprises 16 residues. CDR3 protein: CTSSQDFSGSSCEQYF. CDR3 nucleotides: TGCACCAGCAGCCAAGATTTTAGCGGAAGCTCCTGTGAGCAGTACTTC.

The chain employs TRBV11-2 and TRBJ1-3; 8 bases align to TRBD1. Germline V lookup: CDR1 SGHAT, CDR2 FQNNGV. Trimming cost V 7 bases and J 1 base; bases outside gene matches: 18. This CDR3 has 19 residues. This chain's CDR3 is CASIPRVRSDRGSGNTIYF. The CDR3 nucleotides read TGTGCCAGCATCCCCCGGGTTCGCTCCGACAGGGGTTCTGGAAACACCATATATTTT.

The chain employs TRBV19 and TRBJ2-1; the match to TRBD1 covers 9 bases. The CDR3 runs 17 residues. Looked up from germline, CDR1 is LNHDA and CDR2 is SQIVND (reference sequence). The trim removed 4 bases at V and 2 bases at J, leaving 9 bases unmatched. This CDR3 is CASSRGADRGTYNEQFF. The DNA for the CDR3 is TGTGCCAGTAGTAGAGGCGCGGACAGGGGCACCTACAATGAGCAGTTCTTC.

By sample fraction, this clonotype is medium-sized (0.01 to 0.1%). The chain couples TRBV11-3 to TRBJ2-3, with TRBD2 as a possible D gene (6 bases). Germline CDR1 and CDR2: SGHNT and YENEEA. The CDR3 length is 15 residues. The V gene lost 1 base and the J gene lost 1 base, with 9 bases spanning the gap. CDR3: CASSLGGGGTDTQYF. DNA for the CDR3: TGTGCCAGCAGCTTAGGGGGCGGGGGCACAGATACGCAGTATTTT.

The CDR3 region is CASSYPNRSTDTQYF. CDR3 coding DNA: TGTGCCAGCAGTTACCCGAACAGGTCCACAGATACGCAGTATTTT. This rearrangement joins TRBV6-5 to TRBJ2-3; D perhaps matches TRBD1 (5 bases). V was trimmed by 2 bases and J by 2 bases, leaving 11 bases between them. This CDR3 has 15 residues. Germline CDR1 MNHEY, CDR2 SVGAGI.

Regarding this clonotype: The CDR3 does not end in the conserved phenylalanine or tryptophan, so this is likely a read error. DNA for the CDR3: TGTGCCAGCAGTTACCCCCGGACTGGGAATAGCAATCAGCCCCAGCATCTT. This codes for CASSYPRTGNSNQPQHL. This chain joins TRBV6-6 and TRBJ1-5; no clear D. CDR1 and CDR2 from the germline V gene are MNHNY and SVGAGI (reference sequence). CDR3 size: 17 residues. Trimming shortened V by 2 bases and J by 0 bases, and 14 bases separated the two germline ends.

As to this clonotype: Relative to the germline gene, one junction end is altered; a read error may explain this. The chain joins TRBV6-1 to TRBJ2-4, with 8 bases matching TRBD2. This CDR3 has 15 residues. Germline CDR1 and CDR2: MNHNS and SASEGT. The DNA of the CDR3 is TGTACCAGCAATCTGACCGGGGGGGCCAAAAACATTCAGTACTTT. Translated, it gives CTSNLTGGAKNIQYF.